This T cell receptor (beta chain) was captured by sequencing in a study of response to subunit inactivated influenza vaccine. In this sample, this clonotype turned up a few times. The CDR3 is 15 amino acids. V was cut by 7 bases and J by 4 bases, with 18 bases left in between. TCRdb re-called the RT-PCR reads with MiXCR, one entry per CDR3 protein. This table has just under 550,000 distinct CDR3 sequences, roughly a quarter appearing once. These records were also assigned to another study, of T cells expressing NK-cell markers. As reported in that work: UMI-tagged 5'RACE template switching yielded the TCR beta cDNA. In a handful of donors, these clonotypes also led the CD3+CD56-NKG2C+ fraction.

The chain recombines TRBV12-3 or TRBV12-4 with TRBJ2-3; D call uncertain. The sequences come from CD4+ T cells sorted from PBMCs, collected 11 to 12 days after vaccination. This clonotype was obtained from a man in his forties or fifties who received an inactivated influenza vaccine. The CDR3: CASTRTYTRPDTQYF. The CDR3, as DNA: TGTGCCAGCACCAGGACGTATACTCGCCCAGATACGCAGTATTTT.